This T cell receptor beta chain was retrieved from a study of blood T cell repertoires in COVID-19. TCRdb keeps only in-frame clones here, not all; method: immunoSEQ multiplex PCR. The sample yields 200,000 to 250,000 clones, around nine tenths seen once. Each participant's cohort was designated according to participant-reported clinical history. The sample taken for sequencing was PBMCs or T cells enriched from blood (not recorded which). This receptor was obtained from a woman in her twenties or thirties who had been exposed to COVID-19.

CDR3 in DNA: TGTGCCAGCAGCGTAGTGCGGGGGAATAGTAGAAATGAGCAGTTCTTC. It encodes CASSVVRGNSRNEQFF. This chain links TRBV9 with TRBJ2-1; 7 bases agree with TRBD2. Trimming at V came to 0 bases and at J to 7 bases, leaving 10 bases not matched to a gene. In germline, CDR1 is SGDLS, CDR2 YYNGEE. The CDR3 covers 16 residues.